This TCR beta chain was profiled in a study of T-cell memory formation after mild COVID-19 listed by TCRdb under 2021. Background on the whole study: TCR sequence clusters from the two donors were found to be largely donor specific. Two young, previously healthy adult volunteers made up the cohort, one male and one female. In a couple of donors, T-cell clones that expanded and contracted after mild COVID-19 were followed by sequencing TCRalpha and TCRbeta repertoires longitudinally. What the work shows at the level of the full study, not this receptor alone: Some responding clones were detected in pre-infection memory, which suggested that pre-existing cross-reactive memory T cells had joined the SARS-CoV-2 response. Balanced CD4/CD8 phenotypes were observed for clones contracting from day 15 to 85, whereas a bias towards CD4+ was observed for a second wave of clones expanding from day 15 to 37. The study covered only a couple of mild cases, and larger cohorts including severe cases with pre-infection samples were considered necessary. The second-wave clones that peaked on day 37 were not confirmed to be SARS-CoV-2 specific. Contracting CD4+ clones were found mainly in CM and EM memory subsets, while CD8+ clones were enriched in EMRA.

PBMCs were isolated by Ficoll-Paque density gradient centrifugation. The germline V gene provides CDR1 KGHDR and CDR2 SFDVKD. After removal of 1 base from V and 9 bases from J, the junction retains 9 bases not matched to a gene. Including cysteine and phenylalanine, the CDR3 has 16 amino acids. Only CDR3 DNA is held: 48 bases, read in frame from base 1. Data came from an Illumina NovaSeq 6000. TCRalpha and TCRbeta cDNA libraries were built by 5'RACE with constant-segment primers, adding sample barcodes and unique molecular identifiers. Trizol reagent was used to extract RNA from every sample. The libraries were amplified in two PCR steps, and the second step added a second sample barcode and Illumina TruSeq adapters. The libraries were sequenced on an Illumina NovaSeq using 2 x 150 bp paired-end reads. The authors' analysis ran thus. With migec v1.2.7, reads were demultiplexed and then collapsed into UMI-guided consensus sequences. Using mixcr v2.1.11, the UMI consensuses were aligned to TRA and TRB V and J templates and assembled into clonotypes. Clonotypes were classified as expanded or contracted when called significant by both edgeR and NoisET, with noise models trained on biological replicates. edgeR calls used a false discovery rate-adjusted p below 0.01 and a log2 fold-change threshold of 1. As an exploratory analysis of dynamics, max-normalized trajectories of the 1000 most abundant clonotypes were examined by PCA with hierarchical clustering. The CD4 or CD8 phenotype of responding clones was assigned using the separately sequenced CD4+ and CD8+ repertoires. The public reads were reprocessed in TCRdb via fastp at Q25 and MiXCR, keeping in-frame beta chains. Each record represents a unique CDR3 protein, reported with the most common genes and DNA among its rows. These V and J calls originate from TCRdb's pipeline instead of the authors' own analysis. The sample contains approximately 100,000 distinct CDR3 sequences, around 10% of them found a single time. The top ten constitute about 40% of the sample.

Comments on this clonotype: What this receptor recognizes is not known. No per-base quality is available; no much larger clone lies one base away.

The chain joins TRBV24-1 to TRBJ2-1, with 9 bases aligning to TRBD2. Specimen: PBMCs or a T cell subset sorted from them (not recorded which). The TCR was taken from a man between 18 and 29 years old who had mild COVID-19 (a few samples of this study predate the infection). The sample titles of this study are shuffled in the database, so cell type and time point are left out; the donor was told from shared clones. Read as DNA, the sequence is TGTGCCACCAGTGATTTCGGTTTAGCGGGAGTAATTGAGCAGTTCTTC. Translated, this gives CATSDFGLAGVIEQFF.